This T cell receptor beta chain was sequenced during a study of identical twins. Turning to this clonotype: What it binds is unknown.

Each cDNA held unique molecular identifiers, and template switching gave it a universal primer site. TCRdb reanalysed the 5' RACE reads using MiXCR and keeps one entry per CDR3 protein. The sample records around 370,000 distinct CDR3 sequences, approximately 10% being singletons. Notes on the study in general: Twins' excess sharing was less marked for out-of-frame beta sequences.

The sequenced sample was naive T cells sorted from blood. The clonotype was recovered from a woman aged 45 to 65 in good health.

The CDR3 DNA sequence: TGCGCCAGCAGTGAGAAGGGACTATCGACCGGGGAGCTGTTTTTT. Its translation is CASSEKGLSTGELFF. The chain links TRBV10-2 to TRBJ2-2; TRBD2 matches at 7 bases. The CDR3 contains 15 residues. In germline, CDR1 is WSHSY, CDR2 SAAADI. Trimming cost V 2 bases and J 5 bases; bases outside gene matches: 5.